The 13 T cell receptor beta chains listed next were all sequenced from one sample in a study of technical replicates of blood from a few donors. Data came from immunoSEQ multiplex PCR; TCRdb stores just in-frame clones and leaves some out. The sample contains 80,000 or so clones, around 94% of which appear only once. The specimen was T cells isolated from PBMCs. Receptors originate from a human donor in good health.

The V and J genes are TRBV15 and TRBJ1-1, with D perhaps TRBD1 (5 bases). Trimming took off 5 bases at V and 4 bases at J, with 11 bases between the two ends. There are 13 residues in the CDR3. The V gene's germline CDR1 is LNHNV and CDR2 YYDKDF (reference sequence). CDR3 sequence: CATSATGFTEAFF. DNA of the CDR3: TGTGCCACCAGCGCAACAGGTTTCACTGAAGCTTTCTTT. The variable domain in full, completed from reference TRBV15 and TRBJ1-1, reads DAMVIQNPRYQVTQFGKPVTLSCSQTLNHNVMYWYQQKSSQAPKLLFHYYDKDFNNEADTPDNFQSRRPNTSFCFLDIRSPGLGDTAMYLCATSATGFTEAFFGQGTRLTVV.

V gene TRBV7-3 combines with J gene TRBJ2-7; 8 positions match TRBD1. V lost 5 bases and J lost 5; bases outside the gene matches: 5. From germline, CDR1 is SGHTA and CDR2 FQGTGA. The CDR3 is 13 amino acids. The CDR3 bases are TGTGCCAGCAGCCTGACAGGGGCGGACGAGCAGTACTTC. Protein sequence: CASSLTGADEQYF. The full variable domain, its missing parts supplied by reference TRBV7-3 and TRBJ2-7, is GAGVSQTPSNKVTEKGKYVELRCDPISGHTALYWYRQSLGQGPEFLIYFQGTGAADDSGLPNDRFFAVRPEGSVSTLKIQRTERGDSAVYLCASSLTGADEQYFGPGTRLTVT.

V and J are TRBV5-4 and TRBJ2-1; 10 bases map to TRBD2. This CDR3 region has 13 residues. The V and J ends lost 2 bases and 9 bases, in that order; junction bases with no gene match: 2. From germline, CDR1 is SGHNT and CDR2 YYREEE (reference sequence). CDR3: CASSFLAGVEQFF. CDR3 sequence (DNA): TGTGCCAGCAGCTTCCTAGCGGGAGTTGAGCAGTTCTTC.

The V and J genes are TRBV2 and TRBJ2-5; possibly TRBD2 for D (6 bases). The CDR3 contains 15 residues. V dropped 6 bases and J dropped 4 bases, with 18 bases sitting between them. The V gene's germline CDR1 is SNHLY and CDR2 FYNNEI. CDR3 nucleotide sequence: TGTGCCAGCAGCGCGAACCCAACTAGCAGAGAGACCCAGTACTTC. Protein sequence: CASSANPTSRETQYF. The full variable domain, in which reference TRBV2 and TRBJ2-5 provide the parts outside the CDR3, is EPEVTQTPSHQVTQMGQEVILRCVPISNHLYFYWYRQILGQKVEFLVSFYNNEISEKSEIFDDQFSVERPDGSNFTLKIRSTKLEDSAMYFCASSANPTSRETQYFGPGTRLLVL.

CDR3 coding DNA: TGTGCCAGCAGCGTATTACAGGACACCGGGGAGCTGTTTTTT. Protein product: CASSVLQDTGELFF. The J gene is TRBJ2-2, the V gene TRBV9; possibly TRBD1 for D (5 bases). Germline V lookup: CDR1 SGDLS, CDR2 YYNGEE. This CDR3 has 14 residues. V lost 1 base, J lost 3 bases, and 7 bases lay in between.

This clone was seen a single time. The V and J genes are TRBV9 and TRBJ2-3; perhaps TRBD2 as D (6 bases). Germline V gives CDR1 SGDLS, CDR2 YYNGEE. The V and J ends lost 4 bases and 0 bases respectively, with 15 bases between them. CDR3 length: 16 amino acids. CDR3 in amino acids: CASSPLADYSTDTQYF. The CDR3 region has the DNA TGTGCCAGCAGCCCCTTAGCGGATTATAGCACAGATACGCAGTATTTT.

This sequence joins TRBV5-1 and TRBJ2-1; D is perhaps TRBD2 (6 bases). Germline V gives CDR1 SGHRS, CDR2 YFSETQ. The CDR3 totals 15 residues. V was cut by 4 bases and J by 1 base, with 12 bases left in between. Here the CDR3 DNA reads TGCGCCAGCAGCCCCCTTGCGGGATCCTACAATGAGCAGTTCTTC. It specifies CASSPLAGSYNEQFF.

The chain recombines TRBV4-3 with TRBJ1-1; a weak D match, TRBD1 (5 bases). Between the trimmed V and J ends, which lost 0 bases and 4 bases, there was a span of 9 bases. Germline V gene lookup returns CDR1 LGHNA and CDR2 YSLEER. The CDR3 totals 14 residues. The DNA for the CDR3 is TGCGCCAGCAGCCAAGACACCCAGGGCACTGAAGCTTTCTTT. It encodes CASSQDTQGTEAFF.

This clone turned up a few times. CDR3 loop: CASSLQETQYF. In DNA form, the CDR3 reads TGTGCCAGCAGCCTCCAAGAGACCCAGTACTTC. The chain recombines TRBV7-6 with TRBJ2-5; D is undetermined. CDR1 SGHVS and CDR2 FNYEAQ come from the germline V gene. The CDR3 consists of 11 residues. Trimming removed 5 bases at V and 1 base at J, with 2 bases between.

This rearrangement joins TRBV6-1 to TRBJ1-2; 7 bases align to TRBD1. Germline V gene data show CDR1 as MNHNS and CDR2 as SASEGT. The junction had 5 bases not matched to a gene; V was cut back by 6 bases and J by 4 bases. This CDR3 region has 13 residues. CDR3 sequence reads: CASSRQGSYGYTF. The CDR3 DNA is TGTGCCAGCAGCCGACAGGGCTCCTATGGCTACACCTTC.

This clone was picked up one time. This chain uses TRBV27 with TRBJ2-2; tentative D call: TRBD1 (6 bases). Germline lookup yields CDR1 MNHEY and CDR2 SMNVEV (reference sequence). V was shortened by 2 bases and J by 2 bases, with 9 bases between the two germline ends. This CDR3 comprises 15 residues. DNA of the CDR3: TGTGCCAGCAGTTTAACGGGGACAAACACCGGGGAGCTGTTTTTT. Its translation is CASSLTGTNTGELFF.

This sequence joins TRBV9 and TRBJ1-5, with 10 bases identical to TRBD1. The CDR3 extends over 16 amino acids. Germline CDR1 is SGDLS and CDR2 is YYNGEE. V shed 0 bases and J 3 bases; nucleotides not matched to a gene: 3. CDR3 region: CASSVGGTGVNQPQHF. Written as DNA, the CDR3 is TGTGCCAGCAGCGTAGGCGGGACAGGGGTCAATCAGCCCCAGCATTTT.

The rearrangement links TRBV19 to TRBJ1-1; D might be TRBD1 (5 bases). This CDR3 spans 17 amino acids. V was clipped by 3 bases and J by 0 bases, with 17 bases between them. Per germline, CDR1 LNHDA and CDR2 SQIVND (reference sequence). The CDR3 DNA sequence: TGTGCCAGTAGTATTGGAGGGACGTTAGGGATGAACACTGAAGCTTTCTTT. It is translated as CASSIGGTLGMNTEAFF.